This T cell receptor beta chain is from a study of cytomegalovirus exposure and HLA in healthy donors. Primers included in the PCR were 60 Vbeta and 13 Jbeta primers. The data were produced by immunoSEQ multiplex PCR, yet TCRdb's version contains in-frame clones alone and is incomplete. The table shows 110,000 to 150,000 clones, with 70% occurring only once. The CDR3 length is 16 residues. J was trimmed by 4 bases and V by 5 bases; bases with no gene match: 8. Germline V lookup: CDR1 MNHEY, CDR2 SMNVEV (reference sequence). The sequence was collected from a woman in her 30s in good health and CMV-seronegative. The rearrangement joins TRBV27 to TRBJ1-5; TRBD1 agrees at 10 bases. Sequenced sample: PBMCs. The chain's CDR3 is CASSDPGQGKNQPQHF. The DNA for the CDR3 is TGTGCCAGCAGTGACCCGGGACAGGGGAAAAATCAGCCCCAGCATTTT.